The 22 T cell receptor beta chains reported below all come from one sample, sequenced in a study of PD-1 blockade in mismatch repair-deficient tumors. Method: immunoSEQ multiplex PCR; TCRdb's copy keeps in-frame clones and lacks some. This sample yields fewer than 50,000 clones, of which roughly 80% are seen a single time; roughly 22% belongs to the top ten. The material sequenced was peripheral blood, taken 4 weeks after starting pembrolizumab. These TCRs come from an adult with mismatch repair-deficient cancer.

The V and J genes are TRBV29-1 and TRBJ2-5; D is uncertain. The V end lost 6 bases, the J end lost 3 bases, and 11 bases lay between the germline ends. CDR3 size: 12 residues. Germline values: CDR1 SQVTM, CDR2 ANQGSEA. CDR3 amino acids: CSVASAEETQYF. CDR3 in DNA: TGCAGCGTGGCCAGCGCCGAAGAGACCCAGTACTTC.

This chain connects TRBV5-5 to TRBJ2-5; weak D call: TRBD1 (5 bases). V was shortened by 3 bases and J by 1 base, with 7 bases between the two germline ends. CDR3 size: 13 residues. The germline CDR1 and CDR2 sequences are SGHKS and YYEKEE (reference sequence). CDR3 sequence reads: CASSSGSQETQYF. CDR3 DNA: TGTGCCAGCAGCTCAGGGTCCCAAGAGACCCAGTACTTC.

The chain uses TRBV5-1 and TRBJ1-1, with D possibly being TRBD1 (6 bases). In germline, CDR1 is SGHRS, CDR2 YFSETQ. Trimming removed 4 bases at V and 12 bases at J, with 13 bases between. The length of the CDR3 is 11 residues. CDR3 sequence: CASSGGPGTFF. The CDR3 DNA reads TGCGCCAGCAGCGGGGGGCCGGGGACTTTCTTT.

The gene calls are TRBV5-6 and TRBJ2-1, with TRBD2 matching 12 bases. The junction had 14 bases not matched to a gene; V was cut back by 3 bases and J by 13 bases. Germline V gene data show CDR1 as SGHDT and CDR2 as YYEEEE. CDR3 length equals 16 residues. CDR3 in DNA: TGTGCCAGCAGCTCGAGACTAGCGGGAGCGGTAGAAGGACAGTTCTTC. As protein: CASSSRLAGAVEGQFF.

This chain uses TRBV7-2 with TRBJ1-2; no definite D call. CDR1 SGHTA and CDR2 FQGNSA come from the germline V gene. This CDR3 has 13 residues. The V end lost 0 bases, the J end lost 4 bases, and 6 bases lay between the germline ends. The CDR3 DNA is TGTGCCAGCAGCTTAGCAGTCCTCTATGGCTACACCTTC. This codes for CASSLAVLYGYTF.

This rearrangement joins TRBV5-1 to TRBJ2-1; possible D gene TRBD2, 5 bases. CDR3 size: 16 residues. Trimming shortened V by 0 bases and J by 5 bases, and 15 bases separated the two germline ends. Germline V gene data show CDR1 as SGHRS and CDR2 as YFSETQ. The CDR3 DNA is TGCGCCAGCAGCTTGGAAGGTAGCGTCGTTAACAATGAGCAGTTCTTC. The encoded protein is CASSLEGSVVNNEQFF.

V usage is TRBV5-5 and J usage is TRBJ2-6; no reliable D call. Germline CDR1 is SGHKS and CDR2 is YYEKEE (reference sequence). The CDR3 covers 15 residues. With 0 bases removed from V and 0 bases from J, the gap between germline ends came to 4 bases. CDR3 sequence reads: CASSLAVSGANVLTF. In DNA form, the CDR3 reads TGTGCCAGCAGCTTGGCCGTCTCTGGGGCCAACGTCCTGACTTTC.

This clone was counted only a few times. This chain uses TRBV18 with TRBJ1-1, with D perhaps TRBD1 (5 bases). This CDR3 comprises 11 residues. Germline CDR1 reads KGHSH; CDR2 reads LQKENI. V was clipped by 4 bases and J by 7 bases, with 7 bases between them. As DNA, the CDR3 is TGTGCCAGCTCACTCGGGGGTGAAGCTTTCTTT. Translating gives CASSLGGEAFF.

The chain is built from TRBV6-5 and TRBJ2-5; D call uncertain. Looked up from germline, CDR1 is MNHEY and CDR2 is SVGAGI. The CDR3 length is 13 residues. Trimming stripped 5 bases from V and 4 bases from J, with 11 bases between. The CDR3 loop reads CASSPSNVETQYF. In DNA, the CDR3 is TGTGCCAGCAGTCCGTCGAATGTAGAGACCCAGTACTTC.

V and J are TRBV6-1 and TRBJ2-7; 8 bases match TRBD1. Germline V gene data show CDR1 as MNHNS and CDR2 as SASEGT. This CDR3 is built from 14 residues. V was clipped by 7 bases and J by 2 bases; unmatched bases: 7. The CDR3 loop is CASTLGDRTYEQYF. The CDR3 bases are TGTGCCAGCACATTAGGGGACAGGACCTACGAGCAGTACTTC.

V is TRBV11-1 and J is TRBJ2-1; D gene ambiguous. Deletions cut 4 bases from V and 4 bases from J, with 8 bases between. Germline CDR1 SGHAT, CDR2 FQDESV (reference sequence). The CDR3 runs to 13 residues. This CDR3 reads CASSSYLYNEQFF. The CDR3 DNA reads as TGTGCCAGCAGCTCTTACCTTTACAATGAGCAGTTCTTC.

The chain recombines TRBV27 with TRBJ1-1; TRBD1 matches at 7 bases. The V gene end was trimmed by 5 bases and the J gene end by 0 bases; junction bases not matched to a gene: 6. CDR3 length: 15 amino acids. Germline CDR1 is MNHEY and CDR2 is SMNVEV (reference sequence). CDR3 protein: CASSLGGSLNTEAFF. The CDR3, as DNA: TGTGCCAGCAGTCTAGGGGGCAGCCTGAACACTGAAGCTTTCTTT.

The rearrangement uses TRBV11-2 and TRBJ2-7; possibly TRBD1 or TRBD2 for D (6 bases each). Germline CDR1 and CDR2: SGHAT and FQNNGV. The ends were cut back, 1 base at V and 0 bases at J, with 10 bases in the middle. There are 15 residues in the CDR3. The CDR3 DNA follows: TGTGCCAGCAGCTTAGGATGGGGGGCCTCCTACGAGCAGTACTTC. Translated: CASSLGWGASYEQYF.

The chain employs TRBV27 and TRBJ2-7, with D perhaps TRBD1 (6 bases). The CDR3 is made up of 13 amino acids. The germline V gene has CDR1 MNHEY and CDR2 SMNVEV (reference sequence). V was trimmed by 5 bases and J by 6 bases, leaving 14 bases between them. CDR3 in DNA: TGTGCCAGCAGTCCGGGGACACGAGCCGAGCAGTACTTC. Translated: CASSPGTRAEQYF.

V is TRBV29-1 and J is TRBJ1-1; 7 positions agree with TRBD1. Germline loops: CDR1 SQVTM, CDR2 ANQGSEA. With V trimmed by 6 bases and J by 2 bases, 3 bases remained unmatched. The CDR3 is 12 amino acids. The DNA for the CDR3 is TGCAGCGTCCGGACAGGCAACACTGAAGCTTTCTTT. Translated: CSVRTGNTEAFF.

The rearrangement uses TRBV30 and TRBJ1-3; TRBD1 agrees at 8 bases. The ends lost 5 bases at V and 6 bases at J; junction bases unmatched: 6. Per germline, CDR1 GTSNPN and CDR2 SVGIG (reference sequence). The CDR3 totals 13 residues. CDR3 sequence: CAWGRGQANTIYF. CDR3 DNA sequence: TGTGCCTGGGGCAGGGGGCAAGCAAACACCATATATTTT.

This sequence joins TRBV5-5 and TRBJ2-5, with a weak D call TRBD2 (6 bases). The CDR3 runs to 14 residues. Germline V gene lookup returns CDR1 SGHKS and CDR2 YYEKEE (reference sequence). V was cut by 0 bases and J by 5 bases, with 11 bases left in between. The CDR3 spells CASSLVREQETQYF. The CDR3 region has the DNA TGTGCCAGCAGCTTGGTCCGGGAGCAGGAGACCCAGTACTTC. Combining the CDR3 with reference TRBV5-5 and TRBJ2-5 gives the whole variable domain DAGVTQSPTHLIKTRGQQVTLRCSPISGHKSVSWYQQVLGQGPQFIFQYYEKEERGRGNFPDRFSARQFPNYSSELNVNALLLGDSALYLCASSLVREQETQYFGPGTRLLVL.

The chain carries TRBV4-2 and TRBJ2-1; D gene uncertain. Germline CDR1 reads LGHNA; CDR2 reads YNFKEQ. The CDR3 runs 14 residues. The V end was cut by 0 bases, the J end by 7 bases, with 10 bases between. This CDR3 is CASSQDPTVNEQFF. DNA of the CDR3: TGTGCCAGCAGCCAAGATCCGACCGTGAATGAGCAGTTCTTC.

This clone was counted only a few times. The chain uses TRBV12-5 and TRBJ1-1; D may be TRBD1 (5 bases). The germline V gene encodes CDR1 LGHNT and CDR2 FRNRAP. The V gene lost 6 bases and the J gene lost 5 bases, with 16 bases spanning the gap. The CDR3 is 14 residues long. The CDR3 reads CASGPSGKGTEAFF. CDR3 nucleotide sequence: TGTGCTAGTGGCCCATCAGGGAAAGGGACTGAAGCTTTCTTT.

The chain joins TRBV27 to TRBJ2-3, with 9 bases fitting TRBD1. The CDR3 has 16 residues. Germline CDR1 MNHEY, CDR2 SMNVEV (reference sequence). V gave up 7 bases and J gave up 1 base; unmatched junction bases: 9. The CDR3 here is CASTNRTGVGTDTQYF. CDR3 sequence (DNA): TGTGCCAGCACAAACCGGACAGGGGTAGGCACAGATACGCAGTATTTT.

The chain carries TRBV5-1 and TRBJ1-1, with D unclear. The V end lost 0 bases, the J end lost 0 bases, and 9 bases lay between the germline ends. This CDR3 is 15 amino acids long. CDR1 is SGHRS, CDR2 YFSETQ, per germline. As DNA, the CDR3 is TGCGCCAGCAGCTTGGAGATCGGATTGAACACTGAAGCTTTCTTT. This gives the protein CASSLEIGLNTEAFF.

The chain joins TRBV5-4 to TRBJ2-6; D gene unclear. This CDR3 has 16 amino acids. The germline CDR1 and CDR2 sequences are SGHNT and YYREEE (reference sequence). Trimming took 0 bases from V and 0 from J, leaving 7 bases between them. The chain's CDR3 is CASSLGRSSGANVLTF. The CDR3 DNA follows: TGTGCCAGCAGCTTGGGCAGGAGCTCTGGGGCCAACGTCCTGACTTTC.